These 19 T cell receptor beta chains were all obtained from the same sample, sequenced in a study of OX40 agonist ivuxolimab in advanced cancers. TCRdb's table, derived via immunoSEQ multiplex PCR, lists solely in-frame clones and lacks some. This sample has 95,000 to 150,000 clones; just under 95% occur once, and the top ten carry approximately 0.15%. Source: CD4+ or CD8+ T cells sorted from blood, taken in a trial of the OX40 agonist ivuxolimab. The receptors shown here come from an adult with an advanced solid tumor such as melanoma, head and neck, liver or kidney cancer.

Written as DNA, the CDR3 is TGCAGCGTTGACTTCTCTGGGGCCAACGTCCTGACTTTC. It specifies CSVDFSGANVLTF. The chain uses TRBV29-1 and TRBJ2-6; D not resolved. The CDR3 consists of 13 residues. V was shortened by 3 bases and J by 0 bases, with 3 bases between the two germline ends. Germline assignment: CDR1 SQVTM and CDR2 ANQGSEA.

As DNA, the CDR3 is TGCGCCAGCAGCTTACGGACCCTCGACGGCACCGGGGAGCTGTTTTTT. As protein: CASSLRTLDGTGELFF. The genes are TRBV5-1 and TRBJ2-2, with unresolved D. Germline CDR1 SGHRS, CDR2 YFSETQ. The CDR3 has 16 amino acids. V was clipped by 2 bases and J by 4 bases, with 15 bases between them.

The chain combines TRBV5-8 with TRBJ1-5; the D gene is possibly TRBD1 (6 bases). Germline assignment: CDR1 SGHTS and CDR2 YDEGEE. The CDR3 contains 17 residues. V lost 0 bases and J 2 bases, leaving 15 bases between the germline ends. The DNA for the CDR3 is TGTGCCAGCAGCTTGGCCTGGGGGGGGCGCGGCAATCAGCCCCAGCATTTT. As protein: CASSLAWGGRGNQPQHF.

The chain links TRBV7-9 to TRBJ2-5, with D unresolved. Germline V lookup: CDR1 SEHNR, CDR2 FQNEAQ (reference sequence). The ends were cut back, 3 bases at V and 5 bases at J, with 7 bases in the middle. This CDR3 contains 12 residues. In DNA, the CDR3 is TGTGCCAGCAGCTTGGCCAGGGAGACCCAGTACTTC. It specifies CASSLARETQYF.

The chain uses TRBV6-5 and TRBJ1-2, with D unclear. This CDR3 has 13 residues. Germline loops: CDR1 MNHEY, CDR2 SVGAGI. The ends were cut back, 2 bases at V and 7 bases at J, with 11 bases in the middle. CDR3 in amino acids: CASSYLSTGGYTF. The CDR3 DNA sequence: TGTGCCAGCAGTTACCTTTCGACCGGTGGCTACACCTTC.

The V call is TRBV5-4, the J call TRBJ1-4, with 7 bases aligning to TRBD1. V shed 1 base, J shed 0 bases, and the junction held 0 bases outside the gene matches. CDR1 is SGHNT and CDR2 is YYREEE in the germline V gene (reference sequence). This CDR3 region has 15 residues. CDR3 sequence (DNA): TGTGCCAGCAGCTTGCAGGGGGCAACTAATGAAAAACTGTTTTTT. Encoded protein: CASSLQGATNEKLFF.

V gene TRBV28 combines with J gene TRBJ2-7; D perhaps matches TRBD1 (7 bases). This CDR3 is built from 13 residues. V gave up 11 bases and J gave up 8 bases, with 22 bases separating them. Germline-derived CDR1 and CDR2 are MDHEN and SYDVKM. CDR3 nucleotide sequence: TGTGCCGGGGGTTTAGGGGGCGCGGGGAAGCAGTACTTC. Residues: CAGGLGGAGKQYF.

This chain connects TRBV28 to TRBJ1-5; perhaps TRBD1 as D (5 bases). Trimming shortened V by 5 bases and J by 3 bases, and 20 bases separated the two germline ends. The CDR3 has 17 amino acids. Germline V gene data show CDR1 as MDHEN and CDR2 as SYDVKM. The CDR3 protein is CASSPLPNGATNQPQHF. The CDR3 nucleotides are TGTGCCAGCAGTCCCCTTCCTAATGGGGCCACCAATCAGCCCCAGCATTTT.

The J gene is TRBJ1-2, the V gene TRBV6-6; D uncertain. Germline V gene sequence: CDR1 MNHNY, CDR2 SVGAGI (reference sequence). The CDR3 extends over 13 amino acids. Trimming shortened V by 3 bases and J by 3 bases, and 8 bases separated the two germline ends. CDR3 coding DNA: TGTGCCAGCAGTTATTCACCCTACTATGGCTACACCTTC. This gives the protein CASSYSPYYGYTF.

V and J are TRBV10-2 and TRBJ2-2, with TRBD1 identical over 7 bases. The CDR3 is 16 residues long. CDR1 and CDR2 (germline): WSHSY, SAAADI. Trimming took 3 bases from V and 0 from J; bases not matched to a gene: 4. The CDR3 loop is CASSDTGATNTGELFF. CDR3 in DNA: TGCGCCAGCAGTGACACAGGGGCCACGAACACCGGGGAGCTGTTTTTT.

This clone was observed a single time. The chain has TRBV11-2 and TRBJ2-5; weak D call: TRBD1 (5 bases). The CDR3 has 14 amino acids. Trimming removed 1 base from V and 2 bases from J, with 8 bases in between. Per the germline V gene, CDR1 is SGHAT and CDR2 is FQNNGV. In DNA, the CDR3 is TGTGCCAGCAGCTTAGGGACACTACAAGAGACCCAGTACTTC. The encoded protein is CASSLGTLQETQYF.

The V and J genes are TRBV9 and TRBJ1-5; 9 nucleotides align to TRBD1. The V and J ends lost 4 bases and 7 bases, in that order; junction bases with no gene match: 9. The CDR3 loop spans 15 amino acids. Germline loops: CDR1 SGDLS, CDR2 YYNGEE. The CDR3 coding sequence is TGTGCCAGCAGCCCAGGAGCGGACAGGGGCCAGCCCCAGCATTTT. Amino acids: CASSPGADRGQPQHF.

The V and J genes are TRBV6-5 and TRBJ1-6; no firm D call. CDR1 MNHEY and CDR2 SVGAGI come from the germline V gene. V was pared by 5 bases and J by 9 bases, with 14 bases between. The CDR3 consists of 14 residues. CDR3 sequence: CASSTTSGGSPLHF. CDR3 nucleotides: TGTGCCAGCAGTACCACATCAGGTGGTTCACCCCTCCACTTT.

This clone was detected a few times. The chain is built from TRBV7-8 and TRBJ2-3; the D is unclear. Germline V gene sequence: CDR1 SGHVS, CDR2 FQNEAQ. The CDR3 spans 13 residues. V gave up 1 base and J gave up 2 bases, with 4 bases separating them. CDR3 amino acids: CASSLGPTDTQYF. CDR3 nucleotide sequence: TGTGCCAGCAGCTTAGGTCCCACAGATACGCAGTATTTT.

The rearrangement joins TRBV5-5 to TRBJ1-1; a possible D gene is TRBD1 (5 bases). The V gene lost 4 bases and the J gene lost 7 bases, with 14 bases spanning the gap. The CDR3 runs 13 residues. Germline CDR1 and CDR2: SGHKS and YYEKEE (reference sequence). CDR3 nucleotide sequence: TGTGCCAGCAGCCTCGCGACAGCCGGTGAAGCTTTCTTT. The encoded protein is CASSLATAGEAFF.

The chain recombines TRBV30 with TRBJ1-2; D remains unclear. CDR3 length equals 11 residues. Germline V lookup: CDR1 GTSNPN, CDR2 SVGIG (reference sequence). Trimming removed 5 bases from V and 5 bases from J, with 9 bases in between. The CDR3 DNA follows: TGTGCCTGGGGACCTGATTATGGCTACACCTTC. It is translated as CAWGPDYGYTF.

This clone was detected only a few times. The CDR3 loop is CASSLPRGRGTEAFF. Here the CDR3 DNA reads TGTGCCAGCAGCTTACCCAGGGGGCGCGGCACTGAAGCTTTCTTT. V usage is TRBV7-9 and J usage is TRBJ1-1; 8 nucleotides match TRBD1. The V segment lost 2 bases and the J segment 4 bases; nucleotides outside the gene matches: 6. Germline assignment: CDR1 SEHNR and CDR2 FQNEAQ (reference sequence). The CDR3 has 15 amino acids.

This chain joins TRBV5-4 and TRBJ2-6; the match to TRBD2 covers 7 bases. Germline V lookup: CDR1 SGHNT, CDR2 YYREEE (reference sequence). With 5 bases clipped from V and 2 bases from J, the junction kept 7 bases outside the gene matches. This CDR3 is built from 16 residues. CDR3 nucleotide sequence: TGTGCCAGCAGAGGGACGGGGGGAGCTGGGGCCAACGTCCTGACTTTC. Amino acid sequence: CASRGTGGAGANVLTF.

The chain has TRBV7-2 and TRBJ2-5, with D unclear. There are 14 residues in the CDR3. With 1 base removed from V and 4 bases from J, the gap between germline ends came to 10 bases. Germline CDR1 is SGHTA and CDR2 is FQGNSA. CDR3 coding DNA: TGTGCCAGCAGCTTAGAGGGCGGTCGAGAGACCCAGTACTTC. This translates into CASSLEGGRETQYF.